These T cell receptor beta chains were read from a single sample in a study of cytotoxic CD8 clonotypes in ibrutinib-treated CLL. Using immunoSEQ multiplex PCR, the repertoire was profiled, and TCRdb retains in-frame clones only, with some absent. The sample holds about 49,000 clones; about half are singletons and the top ten take about 33%. Sequencing was performed on PBMCs, taken after 12 months of ibrutinib treatment. These receptors were obtained from a human donor with chronic lymphocytic leukemia. Each CDR3 is given with its conserved first and last residue. Each record gives: CDR3 protein, CDR3 DNA, J gene, clone size, V gene, D gene. D genes are given only for firm matches. A clone size is listed for some rows: how often the clone was seen (once, few, many), or a class if it is expanded.

CDR3 protein: CASSQITGRTEAFF
CDR3 DNA: TGTGCCAGCAGTCAAATAACAGGGCGGACTGAAGCTTTCTTT
J gene: TRBJ1-1
clone size: -
V gene: TRBV28
D gene: -

CDR3 protein: CASSATGGNQPQHF
CDR3 DNA: TGTGCCAGCAGCGCGACAGGGGGCAATCAGCCCCAGCATTTT
J gene: TRBJ1-5
clone size: -
V gene: TRBV7-2
D gene: TRBD1

CDR3 protein: CASKGLAGGTDTQYF
CDR3 DNA: TGCGCCAGCAAGGGACTAGCGGGAGGCACAGATACGCAGTATTTT
J gene: TRBJ2-3
clone size: -
V gene: TRBV5-1
D gene: TRBD2

CDR3 protein: CASSPDREDEAFF
CDR3 DNA: TGTGCCAGCAGCCCGGACAGGGAGGATGAAGCTTTCTTT
J gene: TRBJ1-1
clone size: few
V gene: TRBV5-4
D gene: TRBD1

CDR3 protein: CAWSVGGGNTIYF
CDR3 DNA: TGTGCCTGGAGTGTGGGGGGTGGAAACACCATATATTTT
J gene: TRBJ1-3
clone size: -
V gene: TRBV30
D gene: -

CDR3 protein: CASSLWAGSYEQYF
CDR3 DNA: TGCGCCAGCAGCTTGTGGGCAGGGTCCTACGAGCAGTACTTC
J gene: TRBJ2-7
clone size: -
V gene: TRBV5-1
D gene: -

CDR3 protein: CASSRGIQGGRGGELFF
CDR3 DNA: TGTGCCAGCAGCCGGGGGATCCAAGGAGGGAGGGGCGGGGAGCTGTTTTTT
J gene: TRBJ2-2
clone size: -
V gene: TRBV11-2
D gene: TRBD2

CDR3 protein: CASSLILQETQYF
CDR3 DNA: TGTGCCAGCAGCTTAATCTTACAAGAGACCCAGTACTTC
J gene: TRBJ2-5
clone size: -
V gene: TRBV7-6
D gene: -

CDR3 protein: CASSLRQGDEKLFF
CDR3 DNA: TGTGCCAGCAGCTTGAGACAGGGTGACGAAAAACTGTTTTTT
J gene: TRBJ1-4
clone size: few
V gene: TRBV5-4
D gene: TRBD1

CDR3 protein: CASSISSRLTEAFF
CDR3 DNA: TGTGCCAGTAGTATTAGTAGTAGGCTTACTGAAGCTTTCTTT
J gene: TRBJ1-1
clone size: -
V gene: TRBV19
D gene: -

CDR3 protein: CASSLAIYTGSSYNEQFF
CDR3 DNA: TGCGCCAGCAGCTTGGCCATTTATACAGGGAGCTCCTACAATGAGCAGTTCTTC
J gene: TRBJ2-1
clone size: -
V gene: TRBV5-1
D gene: -

CDR3 protein: CASSPGTGDYGYTF
CDR3 DNA: TGTGCCAGCTCTCCCGGGACAGGGGACTATGGCTACACCTTC
J gene: TRBJ1-2
clone size: few
V gene: TRBV18
D gene: TRBD1

CDR3 protein: CASSQFQLTGGVNEQFF
CDR3 DNA: TGCGCCAGCAGCCAATTTCAATTAACAGGGGGCGTCAATGAGCAGTTCTTC
J gene: TRBJ2-1
clone size: -
V gene: TRBV4-1
D gene: TRBD1

CDR3 protein: CASSLTGVYEQYF
CDR3 DNA: TGTGCCAGCAGTTTGACAGGGGTCTACGAGCAGTACTTC
J gene: TRBJ2-7
clone size: -
V gene: TRBV28
D gene: TRBD1

CDR3 protein: CASRQGANTEAFF
CDR3 DNA: TGTGCCAGCAGACAGGGTGCCAACACTGAAGCTTTCTTT
J gene: TRBJ1-1
clone size: few
V gene: TRBV6-1
D gene: -

CDR3 protein: CASSVVDGKLFF
CDR3 DNA: TGTGCCAGCAGCGTAGTAGACGGAAAACTGTTTTTT
J gene: TRBJ1-4
clone size: -
V gene: TRBV9
D gene: -

CDR3 protein: CASSYVGGATYEQYF
CDR3 DNA: TGTGCCAGCAGTTATGTGGGGGGAGCGACCTACGAGCAGTACTTC
J gene: TRBJ2-7
clone size: -
V gene: TRBV6-6
D gene: -

CDR3 protein: CASSTGENTGELFF
CDR3 DNA: TGTGCCAGCAGCACGGGGGAAAACACCGGGGAGCTGTTTTTT
J gene: TRBJ2-2
clone size: once
V gene: TRBV21-1
D gene: -

CDR3 protein: CASSPPDGNYNEQFF
CDR3 DNA: TGTGCCAGCTCACCACCGGACGGGAACTACAATGAGCAGTTCTTC
J gene: TRBJ2-1
clone size: -
V gene: TRBV18
D gene: -

CDR3 protein: CASSGDNTGELFF
CDR3 DNA: TGTGCCAGCAGTGGAGACAACACCGGGGAGCTGTTTTTT
J gene: TRBJ2-2
clone size: -
V gene: TRBV25-1
D gene: -

CDR3 protein: CASSEAGVYSGANVLTF
CDR3 DNA: TGTGCCAGCAGTGAAGCGGGGGTTTACTCTGGGGCCAACGTCCTGACTTTC
J gene: TRBJ2-6
clone size: -
V gene: TRBV2
D gene: -

CDR3 protein: CASWGRMNTEAFF
CDR3 DNA: TGTGCCAGCTGGGGGAGGATGAACACTGAAGCTTTCTTT
J gene: TRBJ1-1
clone size: -
V gene: TRBV6-1
D gene: -

CDR3 protein: CASSPGPSTDTQYF
CDR3 DNA: TGTGCCAGTAGTCCAGGGCCCAGCACAGATACGCAGTATTTT
J gene: TRBJ2-3
clone size: -
V gene: TRBV19
D gene: -

CDR3 protein: CASSPGYTGELFF
CDR3 DNA: TGTGCCAGCAGTCCCGGGTACACCGGGGAGCTGTTTTTT
J gene: TRBJ2-2
clone size: -
V gene: TRBV6-6
D gene: -

CDR3 protein: CSVAPRAVTYNEQFF
CDR3 DNA: TGCAGCGTTGCCCCCCGCGCAGTAACCTACAATGAGCAGTTCTTC
J gene: TRBJ2-1
clone size: -
V gene: TRBV29-1
D gene: -

CDR3 protein: CASNWVNTEAFF
CDR3 DNA: TGTGCCAGCAACTGGGTGAACACTGAAGCTTTCTTT
J gene: TRBJ1-1
clone size: few
V gene: TRBV11-2
D gene: -

CDR3 protein: CASRPSGNVEDTQYF
CDR3 DNA: TGCGCCAGCAGACCTAGCGGGAATGTAGAGGATACGCAGTATTTT
J gene: TRBJ2-3
clone size: few
V gene: TRBV5-1
D gene: TRBD2

CDR3 protein: CASSRRQGGGPNYGYTF
CDR3 DNA: TGCGCCAGCAGCCGGCGACAGGGTGGAGGGCCTAACTATGGCTACACCTTC
J gene: TRBJ1-2
clone size: -
V gene: TRBV5-1
D gene: TRBD1

CDR3 protein: CASSDQTNTEAFF
CDR3 DNA: TGTGCCAGCTCAGACCAGACGAACACTGAAGCTTTCTTT
J gene: TRBJ1-1
clone size: few
V gene: TRBV18
D gene: -

CDR3 protein: CASSPPGHNYEQYF
CDR3 DNA: TGTGCCAGCAGTCCACCGGGTCATAACTACGAGCAGTACTTC
J gene: TRBJ2-7
clone size: -
V gene: TRBV27
D gene: -

CDR3 protein: CASSPSTGGAEGYTF
CDR3 DNA: TGTGCCAGCAGCCCCTCGACAGGGGGCGCGGAGGGCTACACCTTC
J gene: TRBJ1-2
clone size: -
V gene: TRBV7-2
D gene: TRBD1

CDR3 protein: CASSLVGGREESFF
CDR3 DNA: TGTGCCAGCAGCTTAGTTGGTGGGCGGGAGGAGTCGTTCTTC
J gene: TRBJ2-1
clone size: few
V gene: TRBV11-2
D gene: TRBD2

CDR3 protein: CASLRANTGELFF
CDR3 DNA: TGTGCCAGCCTAAGAGCGAACACCGGGGAGCTGTTTTTT
J gene: TRBJ2-2
clone size: -
V gene: TRBV5-6
D gene: -

CDR3 protein: CAWSAWPPDTQYF
CDR3 DNA: TGTGCCTGGAGTGCCTGGCCACCAGATACGCAGTATTTT
J gene: TRBJ2-3
clone size: few
V gene: TRBV30
D gene: -

CDR3 protein: CASSSKAGGNNEQFF
CDR3 DNA: TGTGCCAGCAGCTCCAAAGCGGGAGGAAACAATGAGCAGTTCTTC
J gene: TRBJ2-1
clone size: -
V gene: TRBV7-2
D gene: TRBD2

CDR3 protein: CASTRQGMDTQYF
CDR3 DNA: TGTGCCAGCACGAGACAGGGGATGGATACGCAGTATTTT
J gene: TRBJ2-3
clone size: few
V gene: TRBV2
D gene: TRBD1

CDR3 protein: CAGYEQFF
CDR3 DNA: TGTGCTGGCTATGAGCAGTTCTTC
J gene: TRBJ2-1
clone size: -
V gene: TRBV7-9
D gene: -

CDR3 protein: CASSRGTSFDEQYF
CDR3 DNA: TGTGCCAGCTCACGGGGGACTAGCTTCGACGAGCAGTACTTC
J gene: TRBJ2-7
clone size: -
V gene: TRBV18
D gene: TRBD2

CDR3 protein: CATSAGSTGEAFF
CDR3 DNA: TGTGCCACCAGCGCCGGATCAACGGGAGAAGCTTTCTTT
J gene: TRBJ1-1
clone size: -
V gene: TRBV15
D gene: -

CDR3 protein: CASSDAGGEQEQYF
CDR3 DNA: TGTGCCAGTAGTGACGCGGGAGGAGAGCAGGAGCAGTACTTC
J gene: TRBJ2-7
clone size: -
V gene: TRBV19
D gene: TRBD2

CDR3 protein: CASSPPRDRSSSYNEQFF
CDR3 DNA: TGTGCCAGCTCACCACCTCGGGACAGGTCCAGCTCCTACAATGAGCAGTTCTTC
J gene: TRBJ2-1
clone size: once
V gene: TRBV18
D gene: TRBD1

CDR3 protein: CASSLGLAGVSGELFF
CDR3 DNA: TGTGCCAGCAGCCTCGGACTAGCGGGAGTGTCCGGGGAGCTGTTTTTT
J gene: TRBJ2-2
clone size: -
V gene: TRBV7-6
D gene: TRBD2

CDR3 protein: CASSPTGDTEAFF
CDR3 DNA: TGCGCCAGCAGCCCAACAGGAGACACTGAAGCTTTCTTT
J gene: TRBJ1-1
clone size: -
V gene: TRBV5-1
D gene: -

CDR3 protein: CASSLGEPYGYTF
CDR3 DNA: TGCGCCAGCAGTTTAGGGGAACCCTATGGCTACACCTTC
J gene: TRBJ1-2
clone size: -
V gene: TRBV5-1
D gene: -

CDR3 protein: CASRNQGALKTEAFF
CDR3 DNA: TGTGCCAGCAGGAATCAGGGGGCGCTGAAAACTGAAGCTTTCTTT
J gene: TRBJ1-1
clone size: -
V gene: TRBV6-5
D gene: TRBD1

CDR3 protein: CASRKGQGVRGYTF
CDR3 DNA: TGTGCCAGCAGGAAGGGACAGGGGGTTCGTGGCTACACCTTC
J gene: TRBJ1-2
clone size: -
V gene: TRBV28
D gene: TRBD1

CDR3 protein: CASSLALAGGQETQYF
CDR3 DNA: TGTGCCAGCAGCTTAGCACTAGCGGGAGGCCAAGAGACCCAGTACTTC
J gene: TRBJ2-5
clone size: -
V gene: TRBV7-3
D gene: TRBD2

CDR3 protein: CSVTSTNEKLFF
CDR3 DNA: TGCAGCGTAACCTCAACTAATGAAAAACTGTTTTTT
J gene: TRBJ1-4
clone size: -
V gene: TRBV29-1
D gene: -

CDR3 protein: CASSPVVGGPNYGYTF
CDR3 DNA: TGTGCCAGCTCCCCAGTAGTGGGAGGCCCTAACTATGGCTACACCTTC
J gene: TRBJ1-2
clone size: -
V gene: TRBV18
D gene: -

CDR3 protein: CASSPTGRPQHF
CDR3 DNA: TGTGCCAGCAGTCCCACCGGTAGGCCCCAGCATTTT
J gene: TRBJ1-5
clone size: -
V gene: TRBV28
D gene: -

CDR3 protein: CASSSRATTFTYEQYF
CDR3 DNA: TGTGCCAGCAGCAGCAGAGCGACCACTTTCACCTACGAGCAGTACTTC
J gene: TRBJ2-7
clone size: -
V gene: TRBV2
D gene: -

CDR3 protein: CASSFRTSGFGEQYF
CDR3 DNA: TGTGCCAGCAGTTTTCGGACTAGCGGCTTTGGGGAGCAGTACTTC
J gene: TRBJ2-7
clone size: -
V gene: TRBV28
D gene: TRBD2

CDR3 protein: CASSERTGGTEAFF
CDR3 DNA: TGTGCCAGCAGTGAAAGGACAGGGGGAACTGAAGCTTTCTTT
J gene: TRBJ1-1
clone size: few
V gene: TRBV25-1
D gene: TRBD1

CDR3 protein: CASSPAANTEAFF
CDR3 DNA: TGTGCCAGCTCACCGGCGGCGAACACTGAAGCTTTCTTT
J gene: TRBJ1-1
clone size: -
V gene: TRBV18
D gene: -

CDR3 protein: CASAAEPGTDTQYF
CDR3 DNA: TGTGCTAGTGCAGCTGAGCCAGGGACAGATACGCAGTATTTT
J gene: TRBJ2-3
clone size: many
V gene: TRBV12-5
D gene: -

CDR3 protein: CASSLEGTSGYNEQFF
CDR3 DNA: TGTGCCAGCAGCTTAGAGGGGACTAGCGGTTACAATGAGCAGTTCTTC
J gene: TRBJ2-1
clone size: -
V gene: TRBV11-3
D gene: TRBD2

CDR3 protein: CASSSQGVLSYGYTF
CDR3 DNA: TGCGCCAGCAGCTCGCAGGGGGTACTATCCTATGGCTACACCTTC
J gene: TRBJ1-2
clone size: once
V gene: TRBV5-1
D gene: TRBD1

CDR3 protein: CASSLEFGQGGTEAFF
CDR3 DNA: TGTGCCAGCAGTTTAGAATTCGGGCAGGGCGGCACTGAAGCTTTCTTT
J gene: TRBJ1-1
clone size: -
V gene: TRBV28
D gene: -

CDR3 protein: CASSVETGVGGNTIYF
CDR3 DNA: TGTGCCAGCAGCGTAGAAACCGGGGTGGGTGGAAACACCATATATTTT
J gene: TRBJ1-3
clone size: -
V gene: TRBV9
D gene: -

CDR3 protein: CASSLYRAGGELFF
CDR3 DNA: TGTGCCAGCAGCTTATACAGGGCTGGCGGGGAGCTGTTTTTT
J gene: TRBJ2-2
clone size: few
V gene: TRBV7-9
D gene: -